One sample yielded the 5 T cell receptor beta chains listed below, sequenced in a study of T cells after yellow fever vaccination. TCRdb re-called the 5' RACE reads through MiXCR, storing one row per CDR3 protein. The sample comprises under 20,000 distinct CDR3 sequences, 4% of which are singletons, and over 0.4% rests with the top ten. The input for sequencing was PBMCs, either bulk or a sorted T-cell subset (CD4+, CD8+, memory, or dextramer-sorted; not recorded which), taken 15 days after the yellow fever booster vaccination. The receptors stem from a man aged 25-45 years who received the YFV17D yellow fever vaccine.

There are many counts of this clonotype. The chain uses TRBV11-2 and TRBJ1-2; D is possibly TRBD1 (6 bases). V was clipped by 5 bases and J by 4 bases, with 17 bases between them. CDR3 length: 15 residues. CDR1 and CDR2 from the germline V gene are SGHAT and FQNNGV. The CDR3 here is CASSPGAAPAYGYTF. Here the CDR3 DNA reads TGTGCCAGCAGCCCGGGGGCAGCCCCGGCCTATGGCTACACCTTC.

This clonotype has ten or more counts. The chain is built from TRBV5-1 and TRBJ1-5; maybe TRBD1 (5 bases). CDR3 length equals 15 residues. The V gene lost 2 bases and the J gene lost 5 bases, with 14 bases spanning the gap. CDR1 is SGHRS, CDR2 YFSETQ, per germline. The CDR3 bases are TGCGCCAGCAGCTTAGGACACGAGGATTATCAGCCCCAGCATTTT. It yields the protein CASSLGHEDYQPQHF.

This clonotype was seen ten or more times. V usage is TRBV6-2 or TRBV6-3 and J usage is TRBJ2-6, with TRBD2 identical over 8 bases. The ends lost 3 bases at V and 0 bases at J; junction bases unmatched: 10. Germline V gene lookup returns CDR1 MNHEY and CDR2 SVGEGT. CDR3 length: 19 amino acids. CDR3 residues: CASSYSPQGLDSGANVLTF. CDR3 DNA sequence: TGTGCCAGCAGTTATTCCCCCCAGGGACTAGACTCTGGGGCCAACGTCCTGACTTTC.

This clonotype has a count of ten or more. The V gene is TRBV6-5, the J gene TRBJ1-4; weak D call: TRBD1 (5 bases). Germline CDR1 is MNHEY and CDR2 is SVGAGI. CDR3 length: 14 residues. V lost 4 bases and J 0 bases, leaving 6 bases between the germline ends. The CDR3 DNA is TGTGCCAGCAGTTCGGGGCCAACTAATGAAAAACTGTTTTTT. Translated, it gives CASSSGPTNEKLFF.

The V call is TRBV7-6, the J call TRBJ2-7; 8 bases fit TRBD1. J gave up 9 bases and V 5 bases, and 12 bases lay outside the gene matches. This CDR3 is 14 amino acids long. The germline V gene encodes CDR1 SGHVS and CDR2 FNYEAQ. CDR3 nucleotide sequence: TGTGCCAGCAGCGCCTCTACCGGGACAGGTCTGCAGTACTTC. It codes for CASSASTGTGLQYF.